One and the same sample provided the 14 T cell receptor beta chains below, sequenced in a study of cytomegalovirus exposure and HLA in healthy donors. Profiled with immunoSEQ multiplex PCR; TCRdb holds only in-frame clones, not every one. The data contain about 160,000 clones, 95% to 96% of them seen just once; the ten biggest clones take up about 0.89%. The sequenced sample was PBMCs. These receptors were obtained from a woman aged 18 to 35 in good health and CMV-seronegative.

This clone was observed a few times. The chain couples TRBV2 to TRBJ2-2, with 8 nucleotides matching TRBD2. With 6 bases clipped from V and 6 bases from J, the junction kept 9 bases outside the gene matches. CDR3 size: 15 residues. Germline lookup yields CDR1 SNHLY and CDR2 FYNNEI. CDR3 protein: CASRRGGSGAGELFF. CDR3 nucleotide sequence: TGTGCCAGCAGACGGGGGGGCTCAGGCGCCGGGGAGCTGTTTTTT.

Here the CDR3 DNA reads TGTGCCTGGGCCCGGGACAGGGATTCACCCCTCCACTTT. Its translation is CAWARDRDSPLHF. The chain joins TRBV30 to TRBJ1-6; 9 nucleotides line up with TRBD1. Losses at the gene ends were 5 bases for V and 8 bases for J; bases not matched to a gene: 4. The length of the CDR3 is 13 residues. Germline CDR1 reads GTSNPN; CDR2 reads SVGIG (reference sequence).

V is TRBV7-9 and J is TRBJ2-5; TRBD1 is a possible D gene (5 bases). Per germline, CDR1 SEHNR and CDR2 FQNEAQ (reference sequence). This CDR3 is built from 14 residues. The V end lost 2 bases, the J end lost 5 bases, and 12 bases lay between the germline ends. The CDR3, as DNA: TGTGCCAGCAGCTTAACCACAGGAAGGGAGACCCAGTACTTC. Amino acids: CASSLTTGRETQYF.

The gene calls are TRBV5-1 and TRBJ2-1, with TRBD1 matching 10 bases. The CDR3 runs 14 residues. Germline V gene sequence: CDR1 SGHRS, CDR2 YFSETQ. J was trimmed by 8 bases and V by 3 bases; bases with no gene match: 5. In nucleotides, the CDR3 is TGCGCCAGCAGCTCGGACAGGGGGGACGATGAGCAGTTCTTC. It is translated as CASSSDRGDDEQFF.

V and J are TRBV7-2 and TRBJ1-1; 9 bases line up with TRBD1. This CDR3 has 14 amino acids. Germline loops: CDR1 SGHTA, CDR2 FQGNSA. V trimming: 5 bases; J trimming: 5 bases; junction bases outside the gene matches: 6. The CDR3 loop reads CASSGRDRATEAFF. Here the CDR3 DNA reads TGTGCCAGCAGCGGCCGGGACAGGGCGACTGAAGCTTTCTTT.

The V call is TRBV9, the J call TRBJ2-1, with 10 bases fitting TRBD2. The CDR3 covers 17 residues. The germline CDR1 and CDR2 sequences are SGDLS and YYNGEE. The J segment lost 2 bases and the V segment lost 3 bases, leaving 8 bases of the junction unmatched. This chain's CDR3 is CASSATPLAGAYNEQFF. CDR3 nucleotide sequence: TGTGCCAGCAGCGCTACCCCTCTAGCGGGGGCCTACAATGAGCAGTTCTTC.

The chain links TRBV2 to TRBJ2-2, with D perhaps TRBD2 (6 bases). The CDR3 totals 14 residues. Trimming cost V 4 bases and J 2 bases, with 8 bases left between them. The germline CDR1 and CDR2 sequences are SNHLY and FYNNEI. The chain's CDR3 is CASSGGVNTGELFF. The CDR3 DNA is TGTGCCAGCAGTGGGGGGGTAAACACCGGGGAGCTGTTTTTT.

The rearrangement joins TRBV6-6 to TRBJ1-1; the match to TRBD1 covers 8 bases. The V segment lost 2 bases and the J segment 5 bases; nucleotides outside the gene matches: 10. Germline-derived CDR1 and CDR2 are MNHNY and SVGAGI (reference sequence). The CDR3 consists of 16 residues. CDR3 amino acids: CASSYAPSDRGTEAFF. In nucleotides, the CDR3 is TGTGCCAGCAGTTACGCACCTTCAGACAGGGGAACTGAAGCTTTCTTT.

The chain joins TRBV6-6 to TRBJ1-6; 8 bases align to TRBD1. The trim removed 6 bases at V and 7 bases at J, leaving 5 bases unmatched. The CDR3 covers 14 residues. Looked up from germline, CDR1 is MNHNY and CDR2 is SVGAGI (reference sequence). The CDR3 loop reads CASRSGTGNSPLHF. DNA of the CDR3: TGTGCCAGCAGGTCCGGGACAGGCAATTCACCCCTCCACTTT.

The sample holds one count of this clone. V and J are TRBV1 and TRBJ2-1; the table gives TRBD1 as D, unverified against the DNA. TRBV1 is a pseudogene. This CDR3 spans 16 amino acids. Here the CDR3 reads CTSSQLGQSHYNEQFF. In DNA, the CDR3 is TGCACCAGCAGCCAGTTGGGACAGAGCCACTACAATGAGCAGTTCTTC.

The chain carries TRBV28 and TRBJ1-1; TRBD1 aligns across 7 bases. J gave up 0 bases and V 4 bases, and 5 bases lay outside the gene matches. CDR1 is MDHEN, CDR2 SYDVKM, per germline. The CDR3 is 15 amino acids. CDR3 sequence reads: CASSSTGQMNTEAFF. The CDR3 coding sequence is TGTGCCAGCAGTTCCACGGGACAGATGAACACTGAAGCTTTCTTT.

In DNA form, the CDR3 reads TGTGCCAGCACCGGATCATCCCGAGGACAGTACCAAGAGACCCAGTACTTC. Residues: CASTGSSRGQYQETQYF. The chain carries TRBV2 and TRBJ2-5, with D perhaps TRBD1 (6 bases). The CDR3 totals 17 residues. V lost 7 bases, J lost 0 bases, and 21 bases lay in between. Germline values: CDR1 SNHLY, CDR2 FYNNEI.

The chain is built from TRBV5-3 and TRBJ1-2; TRBD1 agrees at 7 bases. TRBV5-3 is recorded as an ORF, its role being uncertain. After removal of 0 bases from V and 1 base from J, the junction contained 3 bases not matched to a gene. The CDR3 spans 15 residues. CDR3 bases: TGTGCCAGAAGCTTGGCAGGGGGGATTAACTATGGCTACACCTTC. Its translation: CARSLAGGINYGYTF.

The J gene is TRBJ1-1, the V gene TRBV30; D is perhaps TRBD1 (5 bases). The CDR3 spans 14 residues. Germline CDR1 and CDR2: GTSNPN and SVGIG (reference sequence). Trimming left V 3 bases short and J 3 bases short, with 14 bases between. The CDR3: CAWSQHGGDTEAFF. Written as DNA, the CDR3 is TGTGCCTGGAGCCAGCATGGGGGGGACACTGAAGCTTTCTTT.